This TCR beta chain emerged from a study of cytomegalovirus exposure and HLA in healthy donors. Primers: 60 Vbeta forward and 13 Jbeta reverse. The data were produced by immunoSEQ multiplex PCR, yet TCRdb's version contains in-frame clones alone and is incomplete. The repertoire holds more than 100,000 clones, with around three quarters as singletons. V was trimmed by 4 bases and J by 5 bases, leaving 21 bases between them. This CDR3 region has 16 residues. Germline assignment: CDR1 SGHRS and CDR2 YFSETQ. Sequenced sample: PBMCs. The rearrangement uses TRBV5-1 and TRBJ2-5; the D gene is possibly TRBD2 (7 bases). This receptor was taken from a woman aged 18 to 35 in good health and CMV-seropositive. The CDR3: CASSLGGGLVWETQYF. The CDR3 nucleotides read TGCGCCAGCAGCCTGGGGGGGGGCCTCGTCTGGGAGACCCAGTACTTC.